A single sample is the source of the 10 T cell receptor beta chains below, sequenced in a study of T cells in Graves' hyperthyroidism and ophthalmopathy. Amplification targeted TCR beta CDR3 regions from RNA transcripts. In the first-round RT-PCR of the TCR CDR3, the HTBI primer set was used. One entry per CDR3 protein results from TCRdb running MiXCR on the multiplex PCR reads. The sample lists hundreds of thousands of distinct CDR3 sequences; 15% to 19% were seen once. The sequenced material came from blood. The source is a woman aged 18-29 years with Graves' hyperthyroidism.

The CDR3, as DNA: TGTGCCAGCAGTCCTGGAAAAGTTCACTCTGGAAACACCATATATTTT. It translates to CASSPGKVHSGNTIYF. The chain couples TRBV6-2 or TRBV6-3 to TRBJ1-3; D is undetermined. This CDR3 contains 16 residues. Deletions cut 5 bases from V and 0 bases from J, with 14 bases between. Germline V gives CDR1 MNHEY, CDR2 SVGEGT.

This clonotype was recorded at least ten times. This chain joins TRBV10-3 and TRBJ1-2, with unresolved D. Germline loops: CDR1 ENHRY, CDR2 SYGVKD. The CDR3 covers 14 residues. V was trimmed by 3 bases and J by 8 bases, leaving 16 bases between them. The CDR3 region has the DNA TGTGCCATCAGTGACTTTCGGACGGGCGCAGGCTACACCTTC. It translates to CAISDFRTGAGYTF.

This clonotype came up many times. The rearrangement joins TRBV28 to TRBJ1-2; D is unclear. The germline V and J ends were trimmed by 6 bases and 4 bases, with 9 bases remaining between them. The CDR3 runs to 12 residues. Germline CDR1 reads MDHEN; CDR2 reads SYDVKM. The CDR3 sequence: CASRSFVYGYTF. For the CDR3, the DNA is TGTGCCAGCAGGTCTTTCGTCTATGGCTACACCTTC.

Ten or more counts support this clonotype. V and J are TRBV7-8 and TRBJ2-2; 11 bases fit TRBD2. V shed 4 bases and J 5 bases; nucleotides not matched to a gene: 12. This CDR3 is built from 18 residues. CDR1 is SGHVS, CDR2 FQNEAQ, per germline. The chain's CDR3 is CASSSRLSGGARTGELFF. DNA for the CDR3: TGTGCCAGCAGCTCGCGCCTTAGCGGGGGGGCCAGAACCGGGGAGCTGTTTTTT.

This clonotype was seen many times. The chain carries TRBV6-1 and TRBJ2-5, with D unresolved. CDR3 length: 15 residues. Between the trimmed V and J ends, which lost 6 bases and 2 bases, there was a span of 16 bases. The V gene's germline CDR1 is MNHNS and CDR2 SASEGT. The CDR3 nucleotides are TGTGCCAGCAGACCTCTCGTAGTGTTTCAAGAGACCCAGTACTTC. Translation gives CASRPLVVFQETQYF.

The chain recombines TRBV14 with TRBJ2-5; 10 nucleotides match TRBD1. This CDR3 spans 16 amino acids. From germline, CDR1 is SGHDN and CDR2 FVKESK. V shed 4 bases, J shed 5 bases, and the junction held 10 bases outside the gene matches. The CDR3 loop is CASSRRGTGAVETQYF. CDR3 DNA sequence: TGTGCCAGCAGCCGGCGTGGGACAGGGGCTGTGGAGACCCAGTACTTC.

This clonotype was seen a handful of times. A much larger clone differs from this one at a single base, so this may be a read error. The chain is built from TRBV5-1 and TRBJ2-1, with TRBD1 as a possible D gene (6 bases). The CDR3 has 15 amino acids. Germline CDR1 is SGHRS and CDR2 is YFSETQ. The CDR3 reads CASSLVASRDNEQSF. Written as DNA, the CDR3 is TGCGCCAGCAGCTTGGTAGCTAGCCGGGACAATGAGCAGTCCTTC.

This clonotype came up many times. This chain links TRBV6-1 with TRBJ1-6; the match to TRBD1 covers 9 bases. The CDR3 contains 16 residues. Germline-derived CDR1 and CDR2 are MNHNS and SASEGT. J gave up 6 bases and V 7 bases, and 10 bases lay outside the gene matches. The DNA of the CDR3 is TGTGCCAGCACCGAGACTCCGGGACAGGGTAATTCACCCCTCCACTTT. It codes for CASTETPGQGNSPLHF.

This clonotype was seen many times. The V gene is TRBV12-3 or TRBV12-4, the J gene TRBJ2-1, with 9 bases aligning to TRBD1. The CDR3 has 15 residues. Germline trimming cut 6 bases from V and 7 bases from J; bases unmatched to any gene: 10. The CDR3 coding sequence is TGTGCCAGCAGCTACTCATCCGGGACAGGGAATGAGCAGTTCTTC. It is translated as CASSYSSGTGNEQFF.

The V call is TRBV12-3 or TRBV12-4, the J call TRBJ2-5, with 11 bases fitting TRBD1. This CDR3 is 15 amino acids long. V lost 4 bases to trimming and J lost 7 bases; unmatched junction nucleotides: 8. CDR3 sequence reads: CASSSYRDRGGTQYF. The CDR3 DNA sequence: TGTGCCAGCAGTTCGTACCGGGACAGGGGGGGGACCCAGTACTTC.